The 4 T cell receptor beta chains below come from one sample, sequenced in a study of T cells in Graves' hyperthyroidism and ophthalmopathy. Amplified TCR beta CDR3 regions came from RNA transcripts. Using the HTBI primer set, a first-round RT-PCR was run on the TCR CDR3. TCRdb re-derived calls from the multiplex PCR reads in MiXCR, one entry per CDR3 protein. The data contain roughly 570,000 distinct CDR3 sequences, around 46% of them singletons. The sequenced sample was peripheral blood or thyroid tissue (not recorded which). The receptors were sampled from a woman younger than 30 with Graves' hyperthyroidism.

This sequence joins TRBV10-3 and TRBJ1-1, with TRBD1 identical over 7 bases. The V gene end was trimmed by 3 bases and the J gene end by 4 bases; junction bases not matched to a gene: 11. The CDR3 sequence is 16 residues long. CDR1 is ENHRY and CDR2 is SYGVKD in the germline V gene. In nucleotides, the CDR3 is TGTGCCATCAGTGATCAGACAGGGAGGTGGGGCACTGAAGCTTTCTTT. This gives the protein CAISDQTGRWGTEAFF.

This clonotype showed up just a few times. The chain links TRBV2 to TRBJ2-3; possibly TRBD2 for D (6 bases). Germline lookup yields CDR1 SNHLY and CDR2 FYNNEI. The V and J ends lost 6 bases and 2 bases respectively, with 15 bases between them. There are 15 residues in the CDR3. CDR3 loop: CASRGGVEDTDTQYF. The CDR3, as DNA: TGTGCCAGCAGGGGGGGAGTCGAAGACACAGATACGCAGTATTTT.

The V and J genes are TRBV24-1 and TRBJ2-1; D remains unclear. This CDR3 is built from 12 residues. Germline V CDR1 and CDR2: KGHDR, SFDVKD. The ends were cut back, 0 bases at V and 10 bases at J, with 6 bases in the middle. CDR3 DNA sequence: TGTGCCACCAGTGATTTGAAACGGGAGCAGTTCTTC. It translates to CATSDLKREQFF.

The table lists this clonotype with many counts. CDR3 bases: TGTGCCAGCAGCTTGACAAGCATGAACACTGAAGCTTTCTTT. This encodes CASSLTSMNTEAFF. V gene TRBV5-5 combines with J gene TRBJ1-1; D gene unclear. Trimming removed 1 base from V and 0 bases from J, with 7 bases in between. The CDR3 runs 14 residues. Germline V gives CDR1 SGHKS, CDR2 YYEKEE (reference sequence). The entire variable domain, with the rest obtained from reference TRBV5-5 and TRBJ1-1, is as follows: DAGVTQSPTHLIKTRGQQVTLRCSPISGHKSVSWYQQVLGQGPQFIFQYYEKEERGRGNFPDRFSARQFPNYSSELNVNALLLGDSALYLCASSLTSMNTEAFFGQGTRLTVV.